Listed below are T cell receptor beta chains from one sample, sequenced in a study of blood T cell dynamics during melanoma immunotherapy. Sequenced by immunoSEQ multiplex PCR; TCRdb stores in-frame clones only, minus some. Seen here are around 16,000 clones, about 95% observed once, and the top ten hold 0.21%. The sample consisted of effector memory CD8+ T cells from blood, taken from a patient treated with checkpoint blockade. The origin of the receptors is a human donor with melanoma. The conserved cysteine and the conserved F or W are not part of the CDR3 here. The order of the fields is V gene, CDR3 protein.

V: TRBV29-1
CDR3: SVPQGGSYEQY

V: TRBV27
CDR3: ASSLRSLDTEAF

V: TRBV7-9
CDR3: ASSLAGVVREQY

V: TRBV4-1
CDR3: ASSQGDPSTGELF

V: TRBV13
CDR3: ASSLGLAEGSNTDTQY

V: TRBV27
CDR3: ASSLSAANEKLF

V: TRBV7-9
CDR3: ASSPGREQY

V: TRBV6-1
CDR3: ASSEISLYSNQPQH

V: TRBV9
CDR3: ASSWTDHQETQY

V: TRBV6-6
CDR3: ASSGHRDNQPQH

V: TRBV14
CDR3: ASSQGYNLAQQETQY

V: TRBV5-6
CDR3: ASSFTTGAYEQY

V: TRBV19
CDR3: ASSRDREGQNTEAF